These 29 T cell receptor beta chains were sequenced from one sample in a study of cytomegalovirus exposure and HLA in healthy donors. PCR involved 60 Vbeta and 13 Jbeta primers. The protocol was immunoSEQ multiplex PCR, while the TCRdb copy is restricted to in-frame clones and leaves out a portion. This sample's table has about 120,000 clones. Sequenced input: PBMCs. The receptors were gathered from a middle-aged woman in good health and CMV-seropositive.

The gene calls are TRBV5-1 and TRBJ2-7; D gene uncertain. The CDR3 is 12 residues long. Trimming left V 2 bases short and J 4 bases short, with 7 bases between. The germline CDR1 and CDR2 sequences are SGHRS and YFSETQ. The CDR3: CASSLSAYEQYF. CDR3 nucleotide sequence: TGCGCCAGCAGCTTATCTGCGTACGAGCAGTACTTC.

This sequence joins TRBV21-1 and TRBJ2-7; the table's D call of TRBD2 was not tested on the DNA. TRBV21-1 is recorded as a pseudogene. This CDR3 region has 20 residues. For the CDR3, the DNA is TGTGCCAGCAGCAAAAAGCGGACTAGCGGGTTACTTGTAGGGGGTCGCGAGCAGTACTTC. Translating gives CASSKKRTSGLLVGGREQYF.

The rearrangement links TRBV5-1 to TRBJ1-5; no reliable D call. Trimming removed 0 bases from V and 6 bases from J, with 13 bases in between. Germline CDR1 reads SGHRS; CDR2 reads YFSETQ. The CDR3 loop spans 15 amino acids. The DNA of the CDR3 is TGCGCCAGCAGCTTGGACGGGGAACGGGGTCAGCCCCAGCATTTT. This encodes CASSLDGERGQPQHF.

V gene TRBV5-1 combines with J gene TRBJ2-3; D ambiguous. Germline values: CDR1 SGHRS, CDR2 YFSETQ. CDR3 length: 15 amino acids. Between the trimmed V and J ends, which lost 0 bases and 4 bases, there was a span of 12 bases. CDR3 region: CASSLAPHSSDTQYF. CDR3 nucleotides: TGCGCCAGCAGCTTGGCGCCACACAGTTCAGATACGCAGTATTTT.

The CDR3 DNA reads TGTGCCTGGAGTCGAGGATACGACAGGGACGAGCAGTACTTC. Its protein is CAWSRGYDRDEQYF. V is TRBV30 and J is TRBJ2-7, with 7 nucleotides matching TRBD1. The length of the CDR3 is 14 residues. Germline V gene lookup returns CDR1 GTSNPN and CDR2 SVGIG (reference sequence). V lost 2 bases to trimming and J lost 5 bases; unmatched junction nucleotides: 9.

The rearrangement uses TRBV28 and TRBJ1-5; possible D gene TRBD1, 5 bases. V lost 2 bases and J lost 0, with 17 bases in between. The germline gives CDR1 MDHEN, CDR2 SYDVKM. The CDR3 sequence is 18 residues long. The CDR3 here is CASSLRGQKKYSNQPQHF. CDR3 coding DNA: TGTGCCAGCAGTTTAAGGGGTCAGAAAAAGTATAGCAATCAGCCCCAGCATTTT.

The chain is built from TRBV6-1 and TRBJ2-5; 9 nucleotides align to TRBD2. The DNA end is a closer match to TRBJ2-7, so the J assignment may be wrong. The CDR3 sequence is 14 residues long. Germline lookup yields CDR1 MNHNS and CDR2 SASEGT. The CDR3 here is CASRPSGDSYEQYF. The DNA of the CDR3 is TGTGCCAGCAGGCCTAGCGGGGACTCCTACGAGCAGTACTTC.

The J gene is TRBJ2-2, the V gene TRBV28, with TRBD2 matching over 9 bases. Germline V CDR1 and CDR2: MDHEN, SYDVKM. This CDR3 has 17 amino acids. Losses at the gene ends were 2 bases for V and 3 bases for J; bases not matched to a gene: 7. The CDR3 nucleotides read TGTGCCAGCAGTTTAGTCCTAGCGGGACGCGACACCGGGGAGCTGTTTTTT. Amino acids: CASSLVLAGRDTGELFF.

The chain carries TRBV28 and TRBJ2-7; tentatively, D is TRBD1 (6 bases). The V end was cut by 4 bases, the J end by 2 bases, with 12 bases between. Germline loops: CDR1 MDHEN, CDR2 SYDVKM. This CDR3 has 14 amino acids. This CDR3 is CASSSGRGTYEQYF. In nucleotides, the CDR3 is TGTGCCAGCAGTTCCGGCAGGGGCACCTACGAGCAGTACTTC.

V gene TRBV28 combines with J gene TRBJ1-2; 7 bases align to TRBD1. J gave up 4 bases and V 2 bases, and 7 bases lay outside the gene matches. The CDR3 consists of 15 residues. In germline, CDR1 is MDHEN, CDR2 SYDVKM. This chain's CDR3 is CASSLEETGSYGYTF. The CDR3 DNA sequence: TGTGCCAGCAGTTTAGAGGAGACAGGGAGCTATGGCTACACCTTC.

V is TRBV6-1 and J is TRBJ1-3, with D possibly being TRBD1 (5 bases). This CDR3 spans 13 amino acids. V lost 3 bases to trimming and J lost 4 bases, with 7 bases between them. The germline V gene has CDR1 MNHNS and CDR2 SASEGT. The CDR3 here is CASSETVGNTIYF. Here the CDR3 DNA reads TGTGCCAGCAGTGAGACAGTCGGAAACACCATATATTTT.

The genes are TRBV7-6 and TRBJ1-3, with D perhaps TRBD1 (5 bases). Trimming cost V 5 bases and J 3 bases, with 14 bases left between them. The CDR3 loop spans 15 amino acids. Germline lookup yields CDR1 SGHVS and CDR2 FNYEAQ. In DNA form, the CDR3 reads TGTGCCAGCAGCCCCTCCGGGGGGATTGGAAACACCATATATTTT. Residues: CASSPSGGIGNTIYF. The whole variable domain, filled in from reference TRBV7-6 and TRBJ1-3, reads GAGVSQSPRYKVTKRGQDVALRCDPISGHVSLYWYRQALGQGPEFLTYFNYEAQQDKSGLPNDRFSAERPEGSISTLTIQRTEQRDSAMYRCASSPSGGIGNTIYFGEGSWLTVV.

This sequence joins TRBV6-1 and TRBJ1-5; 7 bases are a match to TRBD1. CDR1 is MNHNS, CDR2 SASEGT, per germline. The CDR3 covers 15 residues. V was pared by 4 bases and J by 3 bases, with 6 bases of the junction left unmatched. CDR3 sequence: CASSAWTGTNQPQHF. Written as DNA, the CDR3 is TGTGCCAGCAGTGCATGGACAGGCACCAATCAGCCCCAGCATTTT.

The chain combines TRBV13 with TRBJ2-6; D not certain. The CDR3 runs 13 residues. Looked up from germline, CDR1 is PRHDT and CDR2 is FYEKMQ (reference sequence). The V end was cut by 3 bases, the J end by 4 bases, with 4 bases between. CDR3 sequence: CASSFRGANVLTF. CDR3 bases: TGTGCCAGCAGCTTTCGGGGGGCCAACGTCCTGACTTTC.

The CDR3 DNA is TGTGCCAGCAGCTGGGGGGGGCGGGTAATGAACACTGAAGCTTTCTTT. Amino acid sequence: CASSWGGRVMNTEAFF. The rearrangement uses TRBV13 and TRBJ1-1; weak D call: TRBD1 (6 bases). The germline gives CDR1 PRHDT, CDR2 FYEKMQ (reference sequence). The CDR3 has 16 amino acids. V was clipped by 4 bases and J by 0 bases, with 15 bases between them.

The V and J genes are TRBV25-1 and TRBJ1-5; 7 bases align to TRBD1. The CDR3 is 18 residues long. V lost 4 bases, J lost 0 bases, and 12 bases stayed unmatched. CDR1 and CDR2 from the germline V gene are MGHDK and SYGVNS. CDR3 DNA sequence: TGTGCCAGCAGTGGTGGACAGGAGATGGGGTATAGCAATCAGCCCCAGCATTTT. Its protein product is CASSGGQEMGYSNQPQHF.

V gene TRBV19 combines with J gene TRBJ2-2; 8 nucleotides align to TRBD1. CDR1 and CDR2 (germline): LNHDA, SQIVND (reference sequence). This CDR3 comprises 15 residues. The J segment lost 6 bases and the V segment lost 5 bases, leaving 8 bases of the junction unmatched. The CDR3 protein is CASSWPGGASGELFF. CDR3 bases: TGTGCCAGTAGTTGGCCAGGGGGCGCATCCGGGGAGCTGTTTTTT. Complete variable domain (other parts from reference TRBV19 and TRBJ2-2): DGGITQSPKYLFRKEGQNVTLSCEQNLNHDAMYWYRQDPGQGLRLIYYSQIVNDFQKGDIAEGYSVSREKKESFPLTVTSAQKNPTAFYLCASSWPGGASGELFFGEGSRLTVL.

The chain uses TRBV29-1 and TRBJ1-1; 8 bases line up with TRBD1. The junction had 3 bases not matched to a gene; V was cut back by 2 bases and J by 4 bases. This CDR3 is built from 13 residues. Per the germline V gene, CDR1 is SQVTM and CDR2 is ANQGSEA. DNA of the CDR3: TGCAGCGTTGAACAGGGGGCCGCCACTGAAGCTTTCTTT. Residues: CSVEQGAATEAFF. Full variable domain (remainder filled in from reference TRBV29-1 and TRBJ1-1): SAVISQKPSRDICQRGTSLTIQCQVDSQVTMMFWYRQQPGQSLTLIATANQGSEATYESGFVIDKFPISRPNLTFSTLTVSNMSPEDSSIYLCSVEQGAATEAFFGQGTRLTVV.

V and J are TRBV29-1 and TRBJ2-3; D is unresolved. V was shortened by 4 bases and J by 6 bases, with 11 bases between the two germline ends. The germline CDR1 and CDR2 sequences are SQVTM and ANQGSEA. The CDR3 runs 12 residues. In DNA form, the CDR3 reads TGCAGCGTTGGTAATGGGCAGGATACGCAGTATTTT. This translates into CSVGNGQDTQYF.

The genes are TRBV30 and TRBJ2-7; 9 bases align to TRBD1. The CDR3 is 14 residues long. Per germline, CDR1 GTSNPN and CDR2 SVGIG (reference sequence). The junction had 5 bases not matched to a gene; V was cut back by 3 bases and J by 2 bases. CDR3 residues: CAWRLQGAPYEQYF. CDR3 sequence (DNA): TGTGCCTGGAGGCTACAGGGGGCTCCCTACGAGCAGTACTTC.

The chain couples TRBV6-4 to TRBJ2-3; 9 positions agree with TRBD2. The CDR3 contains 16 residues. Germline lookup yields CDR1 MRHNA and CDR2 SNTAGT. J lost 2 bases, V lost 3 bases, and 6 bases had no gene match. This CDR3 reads CASSERLAGSTDTQYF. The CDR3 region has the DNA TGTGCCAGCAGTGAACGTCTAGCGGGGTCCACAGATACGCAGTATTTT.

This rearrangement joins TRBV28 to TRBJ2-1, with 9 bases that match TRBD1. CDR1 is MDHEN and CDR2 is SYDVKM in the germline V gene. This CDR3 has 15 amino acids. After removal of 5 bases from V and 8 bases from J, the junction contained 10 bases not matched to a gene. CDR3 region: CASSGGQGRVDEQFF. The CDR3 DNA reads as TGTGCCAGCAGTGGGGGACAGGGTCGAGTGGATGAGCAGTTCTTC.

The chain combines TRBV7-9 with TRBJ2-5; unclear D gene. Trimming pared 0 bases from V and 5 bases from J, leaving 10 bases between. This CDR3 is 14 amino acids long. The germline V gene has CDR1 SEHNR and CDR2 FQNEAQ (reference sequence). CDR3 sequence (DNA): TGTGCCAGCAGCTTAGCGATCGTAAGCGAGACCCAGTACTTC. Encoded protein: CASSLAIVSETQYF.

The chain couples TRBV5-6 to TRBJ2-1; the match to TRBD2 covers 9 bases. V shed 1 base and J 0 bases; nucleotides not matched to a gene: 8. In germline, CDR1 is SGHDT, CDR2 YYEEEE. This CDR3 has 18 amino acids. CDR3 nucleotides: TGTGCCAGCAGCTTGTGGGGCGGGGGGGAGTCCTCCTACAATGAGCAGTTCTTC. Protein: CASSLWGGGESSYNEQFF. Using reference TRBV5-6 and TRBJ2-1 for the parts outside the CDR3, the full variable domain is DAGVTQSPTHLIKTRGQQVTLRCSPKSGHDTVSWYQQALGQGPQFIFQYYEEEERQRGNFPDRFSGHQFPNYSSELNVNALLLGDSALYLCASSLWGGGESSYNEQFFGPGTRLTVL.

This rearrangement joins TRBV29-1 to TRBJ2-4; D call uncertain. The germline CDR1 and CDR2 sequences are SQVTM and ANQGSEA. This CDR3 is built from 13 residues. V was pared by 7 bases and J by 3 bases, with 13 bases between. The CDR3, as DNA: TGCAGCGGCACTTACAGTGACAAAAACATTCAGTACTTC. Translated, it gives CSGTYSDKNIQYF.

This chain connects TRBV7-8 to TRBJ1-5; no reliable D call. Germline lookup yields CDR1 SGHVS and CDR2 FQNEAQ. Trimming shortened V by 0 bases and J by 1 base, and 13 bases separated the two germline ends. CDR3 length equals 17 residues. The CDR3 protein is CASSLAWAGPSNQPQHF. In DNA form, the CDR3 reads TGTGCCAGCAGCTTAGCGTGGGCGGGCCCAAGCAATCAGCCCCAGCATTTT.

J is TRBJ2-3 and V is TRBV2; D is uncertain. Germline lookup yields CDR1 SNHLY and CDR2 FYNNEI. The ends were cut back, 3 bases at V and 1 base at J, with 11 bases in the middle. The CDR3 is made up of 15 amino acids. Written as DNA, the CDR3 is TGTGCCAGCAGTGACTCCGGTTATGGCACAGATACGCAGTATTTT. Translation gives CASSDSGYGTDTQYF.

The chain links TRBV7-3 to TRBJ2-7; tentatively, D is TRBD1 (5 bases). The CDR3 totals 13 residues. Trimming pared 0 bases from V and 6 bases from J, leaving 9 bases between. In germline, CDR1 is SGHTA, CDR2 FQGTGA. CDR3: CASSLTGVAEQYF. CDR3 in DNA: TGTGCCAGCAGCTTAACAGGGGTGGCCGAGCAGTACTTC.

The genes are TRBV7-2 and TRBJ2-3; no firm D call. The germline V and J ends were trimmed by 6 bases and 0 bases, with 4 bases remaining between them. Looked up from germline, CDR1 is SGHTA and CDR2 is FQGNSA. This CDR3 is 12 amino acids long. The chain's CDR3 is CASRTSTDTQYF. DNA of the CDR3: TGTGCCAGCAGAACTAGCACAGATACGCAGTATTTT.